Presented here are 4 T cell receptor beta chains from one specimen sequenced in a study of blood T cell repertoires in COVID-19. Only in-frame clones appear in the TCRdb table, and some are missing; sequencing was by immunoSEQ multiplex PCR. The data contain roughly 74,000 clones, about 90% of them seen just once; the ten biggest clones take up around 2%. Sequencing was done on a sample of peripheral blood. These receptors all stem from a woman of 80 years or more with active or convalescent COVID-19.

Only one count was recorded for this clone. The chain carries TRBV7-3 and TRBJ1-5; D gene unclear. The length of the CDR3 is 16 residues. V was cut by 1 base and J by 6 bases, with 16 bases left in between. Germline CDR1 SGHTA, CDR2 FQGTGA. The CDR3 sequence is CASSLMGGQNGQPQHF. The DNA of the CDR3 is TGTGCCAGCAGCTTAATGGGAGGGCAGAACGGTCAGCCCCAGCATTTT.

This chain uses TRBV4-1 with TRBJ2-5, with 16 bases identical to TRBD2. The CDR3 runs 16 residues. Germline values: CDR1 MGHRA, CDR2 YSYEKL. J gave up 4 bases and V 4 bases, and 3 bases lay outside the gene matches. DNA of the CDR3: TGCGCCAGCAGCCCGGGACTAGCGGGAGGGGGAGAGACCCAGTACTTC. It specifies CASSPGLAGGGETQYF.

The rearrangement links TRBV5-1 to TRBJ1-2; 10 positions match TRBD1. J lost 5 bases, V lost 0 bases, and 7 bases had no gene match. The CDR3 runs to 16 residues. Germline loops: CDR1 SGHRS, CDR2 YFSETQ. The CDR3 is CASSLGGTGEAYGYTF. CDR3 DNA: TGCGCCAGCAGCTTGGGAGGGACAGGGGAGGCTTATGGCTACACCTTC.

The chain is built from TRBV5-4 and TRBJ2-5; D unresolved. Germline V lookup: CDR1 SGHNT, CDR2 YYREEE (reference sequence). CDR3 length: 12 residues. Trimming removed 1 base at V and 9 bases at J, with 10 bases between. CDR3 bases: TGTGCCAGCAGCTTGAATAGTGCGGCCCAGTACTTC. It yields the protein CASSLNSAAQYF.